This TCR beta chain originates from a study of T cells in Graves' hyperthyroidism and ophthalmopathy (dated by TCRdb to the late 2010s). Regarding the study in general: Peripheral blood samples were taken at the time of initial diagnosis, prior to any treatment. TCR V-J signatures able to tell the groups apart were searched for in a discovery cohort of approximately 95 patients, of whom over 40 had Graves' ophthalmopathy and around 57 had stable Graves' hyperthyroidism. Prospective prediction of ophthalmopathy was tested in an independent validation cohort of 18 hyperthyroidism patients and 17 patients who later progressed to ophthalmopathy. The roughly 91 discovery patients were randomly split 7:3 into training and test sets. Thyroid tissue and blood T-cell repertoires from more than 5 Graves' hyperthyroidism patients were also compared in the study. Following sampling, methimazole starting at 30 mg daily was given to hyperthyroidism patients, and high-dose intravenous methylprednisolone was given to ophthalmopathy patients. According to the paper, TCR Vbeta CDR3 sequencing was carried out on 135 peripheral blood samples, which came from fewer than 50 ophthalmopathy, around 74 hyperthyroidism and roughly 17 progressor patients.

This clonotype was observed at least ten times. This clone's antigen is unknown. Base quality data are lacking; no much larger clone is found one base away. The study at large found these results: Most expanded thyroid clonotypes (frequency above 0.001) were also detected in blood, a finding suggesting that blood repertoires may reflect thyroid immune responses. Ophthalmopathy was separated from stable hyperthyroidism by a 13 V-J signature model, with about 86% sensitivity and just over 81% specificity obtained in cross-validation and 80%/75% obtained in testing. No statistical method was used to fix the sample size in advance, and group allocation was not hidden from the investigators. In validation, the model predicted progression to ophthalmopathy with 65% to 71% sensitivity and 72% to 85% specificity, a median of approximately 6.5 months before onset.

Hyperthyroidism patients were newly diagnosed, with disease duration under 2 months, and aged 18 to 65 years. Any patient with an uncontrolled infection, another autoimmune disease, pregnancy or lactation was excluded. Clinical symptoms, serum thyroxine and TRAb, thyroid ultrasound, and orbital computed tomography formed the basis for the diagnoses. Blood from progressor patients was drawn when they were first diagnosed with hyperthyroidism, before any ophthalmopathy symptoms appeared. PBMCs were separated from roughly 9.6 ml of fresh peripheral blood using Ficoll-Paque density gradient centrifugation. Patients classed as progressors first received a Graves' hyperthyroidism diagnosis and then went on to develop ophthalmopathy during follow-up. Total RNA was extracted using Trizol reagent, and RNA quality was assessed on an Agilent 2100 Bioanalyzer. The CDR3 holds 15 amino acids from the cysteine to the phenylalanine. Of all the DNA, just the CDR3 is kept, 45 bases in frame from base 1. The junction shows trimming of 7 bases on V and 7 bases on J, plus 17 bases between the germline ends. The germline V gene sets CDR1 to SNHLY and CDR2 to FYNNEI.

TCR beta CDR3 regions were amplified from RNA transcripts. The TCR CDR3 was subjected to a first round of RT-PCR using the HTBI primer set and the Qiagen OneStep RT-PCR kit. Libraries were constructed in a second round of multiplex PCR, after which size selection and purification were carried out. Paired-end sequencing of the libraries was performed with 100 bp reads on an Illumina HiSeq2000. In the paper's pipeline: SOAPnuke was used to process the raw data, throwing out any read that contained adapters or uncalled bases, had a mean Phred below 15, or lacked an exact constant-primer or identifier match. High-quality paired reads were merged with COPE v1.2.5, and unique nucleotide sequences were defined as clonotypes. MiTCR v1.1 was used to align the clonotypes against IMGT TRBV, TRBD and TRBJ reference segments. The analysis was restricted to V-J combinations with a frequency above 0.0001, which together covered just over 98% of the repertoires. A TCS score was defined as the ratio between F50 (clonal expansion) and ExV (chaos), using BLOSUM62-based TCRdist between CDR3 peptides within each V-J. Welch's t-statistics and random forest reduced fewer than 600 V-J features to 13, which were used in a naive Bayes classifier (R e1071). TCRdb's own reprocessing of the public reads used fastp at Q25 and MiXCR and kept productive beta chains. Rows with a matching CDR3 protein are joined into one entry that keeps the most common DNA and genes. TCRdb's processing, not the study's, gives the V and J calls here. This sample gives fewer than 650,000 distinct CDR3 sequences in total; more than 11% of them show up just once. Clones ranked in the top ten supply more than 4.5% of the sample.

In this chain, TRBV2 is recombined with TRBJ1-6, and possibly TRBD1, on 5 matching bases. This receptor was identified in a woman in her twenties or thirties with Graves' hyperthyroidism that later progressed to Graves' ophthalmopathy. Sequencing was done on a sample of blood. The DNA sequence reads TGTGCCAGCACTCCCGAAGGGGTGGGAAATTCACCCCTCCACTTT. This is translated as CASTPEGVGNSPLHF.